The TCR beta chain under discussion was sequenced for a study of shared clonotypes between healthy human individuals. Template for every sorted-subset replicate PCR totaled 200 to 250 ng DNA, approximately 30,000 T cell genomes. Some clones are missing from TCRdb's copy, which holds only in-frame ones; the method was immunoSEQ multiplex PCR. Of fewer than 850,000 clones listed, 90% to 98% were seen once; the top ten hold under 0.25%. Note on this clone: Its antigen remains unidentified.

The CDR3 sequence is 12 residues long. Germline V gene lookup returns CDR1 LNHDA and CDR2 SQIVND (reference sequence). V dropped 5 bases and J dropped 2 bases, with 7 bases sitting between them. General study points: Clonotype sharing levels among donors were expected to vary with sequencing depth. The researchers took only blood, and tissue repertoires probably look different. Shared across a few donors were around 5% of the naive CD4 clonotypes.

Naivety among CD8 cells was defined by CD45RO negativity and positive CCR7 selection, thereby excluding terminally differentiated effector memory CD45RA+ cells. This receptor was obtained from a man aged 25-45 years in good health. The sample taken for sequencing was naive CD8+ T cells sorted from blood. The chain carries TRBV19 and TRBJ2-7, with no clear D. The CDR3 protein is CASSSQPYEQYF. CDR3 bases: TGTGCCAGTAGTTCCCAGCCCTACGAGCAGTACTTC.